Presented here are 8 T cell receptor beta chains from one specimen sequenced in a study of CD8 T cells in Susac syndrome. RNA amounts of roughly 0.45 to 1 ug underwent reverse transcription with random hexamers. MiXCR was run by TCRdb on the immunoSEQ multiplex PCR reads, yielding one entry per CDR3 protein. The table lists 100,000 or so distinct CDR3 sequences, approximately 95% of them singletons. The sample consisted of CD8+ T cells from PBMCs. The receptors derive from a human donor with Susac syndrome.

The V call is TRBV2, the J call TRBJ2-3; D tentatively reads TRBD1 or TRBD2 (5 bases each). V gave up 3 bases and J gave up 8 bases, with 6 bases separating them. The CDR3 length is 11 residues. The germline V gene has CDR1 SNHLY and CDR2 FYNNEI. The CDR3 spells CASSDGATQYF. DNA of the CDR3: TGTGCCAGCAGTGACGGGGCTACGCAGTATTTT.

The chain joins TRBV15 to TRBJ2-7; a possible D gene is TRBD2 (5 bases). The V gene's germline CDR1 is LNHNV and CDR2 YYDKDF (reference sequence). The CDR3 consists of 15 residues. The V gene lost 0 bases and the J gene lost 2 bases, with 11 bases spanning the gap. CDR3: CATSRDTGNPYEQYF. The DNA of the CDR3 is TGTGCCACCAGCAGAGATACGGGGAACCCCTACGAGCAGTACTTC.

V and J are TRBV7-9 and TRBJ2-7; 7 bases are a match to TRBD1. Looked up from germline, CDR1 is SEHNR and CDR2 is FQNEAQ (reference sequence). V lost 5 bases and J lost 6; bases outside the gene matches: 7. This CDR3 has 13 amino acids. CDR3 region: CASSLPTGSEQYF. The CDR3, as DNA: TGTGCCAGCAGCCTCCCGACAGGGAGCGAGCAGTACTTC.

The V call is TRBV15, the J call TRBJ2-5, with D perhaps given as TRBD1 or TRBD2 (6 bases each). From germline, CDR1 is LNHNV and CDR2 YYDKDF (reference sequence). The V gene lost 4 bases and the J gene lost 0 bases, with 18 bases spanning the gap. The length of the CDR3 is 17 residues. The CDR3 protein is CATSTPAGGRDQETQYF. CDR3 in DNA: TGTGCCACCAGCACCCCCGCCGGGGGCCGGGACCAAGAGACCCAGTACTTC.

The genes are TRBV12-3 or TRBV12-4 and TRBJ2-1; D possibly matches TRBD1 or TRBD2 (5 bases each). The CDR3 consists of 14 residues. Trimming cost V 7 bases and J 7 bases, with 17 bases left between them. The CDR3 coding sequence is TGTGCCAGCACCTCCATGGGGGATTATAATGAGCAGTTCTTC. Translated: CASTSMGDYNEQFF.

The genes are TRBV10-2 and TRBJ2-6, with 9 nucleotides matching TRBD2. V gave up 5 bases and J gave up 0 bases; unmatched junction bases: 5. CDR3 length: 17 residues. In germline, CDR1 is WSHSY, CDR2 SAAADI. The CDR3 nucleotides read TGCGCCAGCAGTACCGGGACTAGCAGCTCTGGGGCCAACGTCCTGACTTTC. This codes for CASSTGTSSSGANVLTF.

The rearrangement uses TRBV3-1 and TRBJ2-7; TRBD2 matches at 7 bases. The trim removed 3 bases at V and 5 bases at J, leaving 10 bases unmatched. Germline loops: CDR1 LGHDT, CDR2 YNNKEL (reference sequence). The CDR3 spans 15 residues. CDR3 sequence: CASSHSREVRDEQYF. CDR3 in DNA: TGTGCCAGCAGCCATTCCCGGGAGGTAAGGGACGAGCAGTACTTC.

The chain carries TRBV2 and TRBJ2-7; D call uncertain. CDR3 size: 13 residues. The germline V and J ends were trimmed by 0 bases and 3 bases, with 6 bases remaining between them. CDR1 and CDR2 (germline): SNHLY, FYNNEI. This CDR3 is CASSEAAYYEQYF. CDR3 coding DNA: TGTGCCAGCAGTGAAGCGGCCTACTACGAGCAGTACTTC.